This TCR beta chain originates from a study of cytomegalovirus exposure and HLA in healthy donors. A few counts support this clone. What it binds is unknown. CDR3 length: 15 residues. Per germline, CDR1 SGHTA and CDR2 FQGNSA. V lost 1 base and J 1 base, leaving 10 bases between the germline ends. 60 Vbeta and 13 Jbeta primers were used in PCR. Profiling relied on immunoSEQ multiplex PCR, and the TCRdb table lists in-frame clones only, not all of them. This table has 110,000 to 150,000 clones, around 80% appearing once. All the people who gave samples were healthy bone marrow donors. Points from the study as a whole: The authors later linked a missense DCLRE1C variant to TCR beta V- and J-gene trimming. The study labeled more than 150 TCR beta chains cytomegalovirus-associated. It has been reported that TCR beta sequences accurately predicted the HLA-A and HLA-B alleles of most subjects.

Sequences were obtained from PBMCs. V and J are TRBV7-2 and TRBJ1-1, with a possible D match to TRBD1 (6 bases). This TCR came from a man in his forties or fifties in good health and CMV-seropositive. The CDR3 loop reads CASSLDRQENTEAFF. The CDR3 coding sequence is TGTGCCAGCAGCTTAGATCGACAGGAGAACACTGAAGCTTTCTTT.